These 20 T cell receptor beta chains originate from one sample sequenced in a study of T-cell reconstitution after alpha-beta-depleted transplantation in children. Unique molecular identifiers were used to barcode this TCRbeta library. MiXCR was run by TCRdb on the PCR reads, yielding one entry per CDR3 protein. The sample lists 170,000 or so distinct CDR3 sequences; approximately 6.6% were seen once. The sample in question was PBMCs from the stem cell graft donor, obtained from the stem cell graft. The receptors shown here come from a human donor who donated a stem cell graft to a child with Wiskott-Aldrich syndrome.

This rearrangement joins TRBV5-1 to TRBJ2-3; D perhaps matches TRBD1 (6 bases). Trimming removed 1 base from V and 5 bases from J, with 11 bases in between. CDR1 SGHRS and CDR2 YFSETQ come from the germline V gene. The CDR3 extends over 14 amino acids. CDR3 sequence: CASSLYDRRDTQYF. CDR3 nucleotide sequence: TGCGCCAGCAGCTTGTATGACAGGCGAGATACGCAGTATTTT.

This clonotype was seen repeatedly, ten times or more. The V call is TRBV2, the J call TRBJ2-5, with TRBD1 identical over 7 bases. Looked up from germline, CDR1 is SNHLY and CDR2 is FYNNEI. The length of the CDR3 is 13 residues. V lost 10 bases and J lost 2; bases outside the gene matches: 7. The CDR3 DNA reads TGTGCCACCGCGACGACAGGGCAAGAGACCCAGTACTTC. This gives the protein CATATTGQETQYF.

The sample holds many counts of this clonotype. This rearrangement joins TRBV29-1 to TRBJ2-7; 10 bases are a match to TRBD1. Germline V lookup: CDR1 SQVTM, CDR2 ANQGSEA. With 5 bases clipped from V and 5 bases from J, the junction kept 9 bases outside the gene matches. The CDR3 spans 14 residues. The CDR3: CSVLPGQGLDEQYF. The DNA for the CDR3 is TGCAGCGTTTTACCGGGACAGGGGTTGGACGAGCAGTACTTC.

At least ten counts were recorded for this clonotype. The chain combines TRBV7-2 with TRBJ2-1; D remains unclear. The CDR3 sequence is 12 residues long. CDR1 is SGHTA, CDR2 FQGNSA, per germline. V was clipped by 3 bases and J by 5 bases, with 5 bases between them. The CDR3 nucleotides read TGTGCCAGCAGCTTCGAAGACAATGAGCAGTTCTTC. Encoded protein: CASSFEDNEQFF. Combining the CDR3 with reference TRBV7-2 and TRBJ2-1 gives the whole variable domain GAGVSQSPSNKVTEKGKDVELRCDPISGHTALYWYRQSLGQGLEFLIYFQGNSAPDKSGLPSDRFSAERTGGSVSTLTIQRTQQEDSAVYLCASSFEDNEQFFGPGTRLTVL.

This clonotype was counted many times. V gene TRBV28 combines with J gene TRBJ2-7; 7 bases are a match to TRBD1. The junction had 15 bases not matched to a gene; V was cut back by 5 bases and J by 2 bases. The length of the CDR3 is 17 residues. The V gene's germline CDR1 is MDHEN and CDR2 SYDVKM. Written as DNA, the CDR3 is TGTGCCAGCAGTCTCAACCCCACGACAGGGCTGACCTACGAGCAGTACTTC. Translating it yields CASSLNPTTGLTYEQYF.

This clonotype was observed at least ten times. The chain employs TRBV12-3 or TRBV12-4 and TRBJ2-5, with D uncertain. Trimming took 1 base from V and 10 from J, leaving 13 bases between them. This CDR3 is built from 13 residues. The CDR3 loop is CASSLDSEQDQYF. The DNA for the CDR3 is TGTGCCAGCAGTTTAGATTCGGAGCAGGACCAGTACTTC.

The V gene is TRBV6-5, the J gene TRBJ1-2; no clear D. There are 17 residues in the CDR3. Germline V gene data show CDR1 as MNHEY and CDR2 as SVGAGI. Trimming took off 6 bases at V and 6 bases at J, with 26 bases between the two ends. The DNA for the CDR3 is TGTGCCAGCAGCCACTCGAGGAAGTGGCTCGACTGGCATGGCTACACCTTC. Translating gives CASSHSRKWLDWHGYTF.

The table lists this clonotype with many counts. This chain links TRBV4-3 with TRBJ2-7; TRBD2 agrees at 7 bases. CDR1 and CDR2 from the germline V gene are LGHNA and YSLEER. CDR3 length: 15 amino acids. V dropped 5 bases and J dropped 2; count of bases not matched to a gene: 9. The CDR3 loop reads CASSSGLVGTYEQYF. CDR3 nucleotide sequence: TGCGCCAGCAGCTCCGGACTAGTCGGGACCTACGAGCAGTACTTC.

At least ten counts were recorded for this clonotype. The chain carries TRBV7-2 and TRBJ2-7, with 7 nucleotides matching TRBD2. The trim removed 6 bases at V and 3 bases at J, leaving 11 bases unmatched. Germline-derived CDR1 and CDR2 are SGHTA and FQGNSA. There are 15 residues in the CDR3. DNA for the CDR3: TGTGCCAGCAGAAATCAAAAGCGGGAACTCTACGAGCAGTACTTC. It translates to CASRNQKRELYEQYF. Together with reference TRBV7-2 and TRBJ2-7, the CDR3 gives the full variable domain: GAGVSQSPSNKVTEKGKDVELRCDPISGHTALYWYRQSLGQGLEFLIYFQGNSAPDKSGLPSDRFSAERTGGSVSTLTIQRTQQEDSAVYLCASRNQKRELYEQYFGPGTRLTVT.

There are many counts of this clonotype. V usage is TRBV29-1 and J usage is TRBJ2-2, with D possibly matching TRBD2 (6 bases). The germline V gene encodes CDR1 SQVTM and CDR2 ANQGSEA. With 3 bases removed from V and 2 bases from J, the gap between germline ends came to 10 bases. This CDR3 is 14 amino acids long. The CDR3 loop reads CSVDSGINTGELFF. CDR3 DNA: TGCAGCGTTGATAGCGGAATAAACACCGGGGAGCTGTTTTTT.

The table lists this clonotype with many counts. The V and J genes are TRBV11-1 and TRBJ2-1, with 16 nucleotides matching TRBD2. The CDR3 has 18 residues. In germline, CDR1 is SGHAT, CDR2 FQDESV (reference sequence). The trim removed 5 bases at V and 2 bases at J, leaving 6 bases unmatched. CDR3: CASSQGGTSGGAYNEQFF. In nucleotides, the CDR3 is TGTGCCAGCAGCCAAGGGGGGACTAGCGGGGGGGCCTACAATGAGCAGTTCTTC.

This clonotype came up many times. The chain employs TRBV7-9 and TRBJ1-1, with D maybe TRBD1 (5 bases). Germline V gene sequence: CDR1 SEHNR, CDR2 FQNEAQ (reference sequence). V shed 10 bases and J shed 4 bases, with 16 bases lying between them. This CDR3 has 13 residues. CDR3: CATSRGAVTEAFF. In DNA form, the CDR3 reads TGTGCCACCTCGAGGGGTGCGGTCACTGAAGCTTTCTTT.

This clonotype was observed a few times. The rearrangement uses TRBV13 and TRBJ2-5; possible D gene TRBD2, 6 bases. Germline CDR1 PRHDT, CDR2 FYEKMQ (reference sequence). The CDR3 contains 15 residues. V dropped 5 bases and J dropped 2 bases, with 15 bases sitting between them. This CDR3 is CASSQSGGTQETQYF. Written as DNA, the CDR3 is TGTGCCAGCAGCCAATCCGGGGGTACACAAGAGACCCAGTACTTC.

The chain has TRBV4-3 and TRBJ2-3, with 11 bases matching TRBD2. J lost 4 bases, V lost 4 bases, and 7 bases had no gene match. This CDR3 region has 16 residues. Germline CDR1 is LGHNA and CDR2 is YSLEER. CDR3 sequence (DNA): TGCGCCAGCAGCCGACTTCTAGCGGGAGGCGCAGATACGCAGTATTTT. This encodes CASSRLLAGGADTQYF.

This clonotype has ten or more counts. The rearrangement joins TRBV6-2 or TRBV6-3 to TRBJ1-1; D is unclear. The length of the CDR3 is 11 residues. CDR1 is MNHEY and CDR2 is SVGEGT in the germline V gene. The CDR3 spells CAVQMNTEAFF. CDR3 sequence (DNA): TGTGCAGTACAGATGAACACTGAAGCTTTCTTT.

This clonotype appeared many times. The chain couples TRBV7-9 to TRBJ2-5, with 9 bases identical to TRBD1. Germline V gene lookup returns CDR1 SEHNR and CDR2 FQNEAQ (reference sequence). Trimming at V came to 4 bases and at J to 4 bases, leaving 7 bases not matched to a gene. The CDR3 is made up of 15 amino acids. The CDR3 protein is CASSWTGEMGETQYF. CDR3 nucleotides: TGTGCCAGCAGCTGGACAGGGGAAATGGGAGAGACCCAGTACTTC.

This clonotype showed up many times. J is TRBJ1-3 and V is TRBV7-7; no definite D call. Trimming stripped 6 bases from V and 5 bases from J, with 20 bases between. The CDR3 is 16 amino acids. CDR1 and CDR2 from the germline V gene are SSHAT and FNYEAQ (reference sequence). CDR3 nucleotides: TGTGCCAGCAGTCTAGAGAGGTCGAAATCTAGAAACACCATATATTTT. It encodes CASSLERSKSRNTIYF. Together with reference TRBV7-7 and TRBJ1-3, the CDR3 gives the full variable domain: GAGVSQSPRYKVTKRGQDVTLRCDPISSHATLYWYQQALGQGPEFLTYFNYEAQPDKSGLPSDRFSAERPEGSISTLTIQRTEQRDSAMYRCASSLERSKSRNTIYFGEGSWLTVV.

The chain couples TRBV2 to TRBJ1-5; unclear D gene. V lost 7 bases and J lost 5, with 9 bases in between. The CDR3 is 12 residues long. Germline V gives CDR1 SNHLY, CDR2 FYNNEI. CDR3 sequence: CASNERYQPQHF. In DNA form, the CDR3 reads TGTGCCAGCAACGAGCGCTATCAGCCCCAGCATTTT.

This clonotype has at least ten counts. The rearrangement uses TRBV18 and TRBJ1-2; weak D call: TRBD1 (5 bases). V lost 2 bases, J lost 6 bases, and 13 bases lay in between. CDR1 is KGHSH, CDR2 LQKENI, per germline. This CDR3 region has 14 residues. CDR3 nucleotide sequence: TGTGCCAGCTCACCAATGCGGGGCTCGGATGGCTACACCTTC. This codes for CASSPMRGSDGYTF.

The sample holds many counts of this clonotype. CDR3 coding DNA: TGCAGTGTCACTGTCCCCCCCCTCTACGAGCAGTACTTC. It yields the protein CSVTVPPLYEQYF. V and J are TRBV29-1 and TRBJ2-7; D unclear. The CDR3 is 13 residues long. Per the germline V gene, CDR1 is SQVTM and CDR2 is ANQGSEA.